This T cell receptor (beta chain) comes out of a study of immune heterogeneity within non-small cell lung tumors. A first 10-cycle multiplex round used 32 V-gene and 13 J-gene primers on TCR beta CDR3. Via MiXCR, TCRdb re-called the multiplex PCR reads, giving one row per CDR3 protein. Among around 21,000 distinct CDR3 sequences listed, about 30% were seen once. With around 0.6 ug used per sample, the template was genomic DNA from bulk tumor. Several spatially distant biopsies were obtained per primary tumor intraoperatively. It was patients with untreated, newly diagnosed non-small cell lung cancer who underwent curative surgery. Points from the study as a whole: Individual patients' high-frequency T-cell receptor beta clonotypes were largely distinct from one another. Tumor sites within a patient were found to share identical dominant CDR3 beta clonotypes, and site-unique high-frequency clones were also present.

Remarks on this clonotype: The antigen is undetermined.

The CDR3 contains 15 residues. Trimming cost V 8 bases and J 0 bases, with 13 bases left between them. Looked up from germline, CDR1 is LNHNV and CDR2 is YYDKDF (reference sequence). The sample consisted of lung tumor tissue. This clonotype originated in a middle-aged man with non-small cell lung cancer. V gene TRBV15 combines with J gene TRBJ2-2; D is ambiguous. The CDR3 coding sequence is TGTGCCACCGGAGAACGGCTAGCGAACACCGGGGAGCTGTTTTTT. Residues: CATGERLANTGELFF.